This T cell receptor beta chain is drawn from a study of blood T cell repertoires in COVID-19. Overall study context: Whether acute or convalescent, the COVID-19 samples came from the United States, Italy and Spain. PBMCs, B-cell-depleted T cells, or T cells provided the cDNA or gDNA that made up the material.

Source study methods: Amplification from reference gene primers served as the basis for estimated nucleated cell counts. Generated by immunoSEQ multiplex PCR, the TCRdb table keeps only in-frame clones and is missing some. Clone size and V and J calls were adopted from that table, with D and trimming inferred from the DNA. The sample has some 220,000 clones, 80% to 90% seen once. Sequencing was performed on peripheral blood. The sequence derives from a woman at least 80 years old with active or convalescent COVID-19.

In DNA form, the CDR3 reads TGTGCCAGCTCACCACTGACAGGGTTGTACAATGAGCAGTTCTTC. Encoded protein: CASSPLTGLYNEQFF. The chain recombines TRBV18 with TRBJ2-1; 7 nucleotides align to TRBD1. The CDR3 extends over 15 amino acids. The V gene's germline CDR1 is KGHSH and CDR2 LQKENI. Unmatched junction bases numbered 4, after V lost 1 base and J lost 4 bases.